The source of this T cell receptor (beta chain) is a study of OX40 agonist ivuxolimab in advanced cancers. Trimming left V 4 bases short and J 2 bases short, with 1 base between. The CDR3 consists of 11 residues. Germline loops: CDR1 SGHTA, CDR2 FQGNSA. The repertoire was sequenced with immunoSEQ multiplex PCR; TCRdb's copy has only in-frame clones and lacks some. Here the sample spans about 47,000 clones, around 80% being singletons. The chain employs TRBV7-2 and TRBJ2-3; D ambiguous. The clonotype originates from an adult with an advanced solid tumor such as melanoma, head and neck, liver or kidney cancer. The sample consisted of CD4+ or CD8+ T cells sorted from blood, taken in a trial of the OX40 agonist ivuxolimab. The CDR3: CASSYTDTQYF. Written as DNA, the CDR3 is TGTGCCAGCAGCTACACAGATACGCAGTATTTT.